This entry describes one T cell receptor beta chain. These data belong to a study of blood T cell repertoires in COVID-19. CDR1 is SGDLS and CDR2 is YYNGEE in the germline V gene. With 0 bases clipped from V and 0 bases from J, the junction kept 1 base outside the gene matches. There are 15 residues in the CDR3. Sequencing used immunoSEQ multiplex PCR; TCRdb keeps in-frame clones, though not all of them. Seen here are about 130,000 clones, approximately 80% observed once, and the top ten hold more than 8.5%. V gene TRBV9 combines with J gene TRBJ2-5; 8 bases map to TRBD2. This receptor was identified in a man aged 45-65 years who had recovered from COVID-19. Sequenced sample: PBMCs or T cells enriched from blood (not recorded which). CDR3 DNA sequence: TGTGCCAGCAGCGTAGCGGGGGGGTACCAAGAGACCCAGTACTTC. Its protein is CASSVAGGYQETQYF.